Shown below are 7 T cell receptor beta chains from a single sample sequenced in a study of blood T cells in healthy people across ages. A J-beta primer mix and a sample-barcoded 5' primer were used in a second PCR of roughly 6 to 12 cycles. TCRdb re-called the 5' RACE reads with MiXCR, one entry per CDR3 protein. Here the sample spans just under 750,000 distinct CDR3 sequences, 22% being singletons. Sequencing was carried out using blood. The origin of the receptors is an older man in good health.

This clonotype was picked up a small number of times. This rearrangement joins TRBV5-1 to TRBJ1-6; 8 positions match TRBD1. Germline CDR1 is SGHRS and CDR2 is YFSETQ. With 3 bases clipped from V and 4 bases from J, the junction kept 3 bases outside the gene matches. This CDR3 spans 15 amino acids. CDR3 region: CASSSGTGYNSPLHF. DNA of the CDR3: TGCGCCAGCAGCTCGGGGACAGGTTATAATTCACCCCTCCACTTT.

V gene TRBV27 combines with J gene TRBJ2-7; 10 bases fit TRBD2. The J call is uncertain, as TRBJ2-1 better fits the DNA end. The CDR3 sequence is 15 residues long. The V gene's germline CDR1 is MNHEY and CDR2 SMNVEV (reference sequence). In nucleotides, the CDR3 is TGTGCCAGCAGATTAGGACTAGCGGCTCTCAATGAGCAGTTCTTC. It encodes CASRLGLAALNEQFF.

The chain links TRBV3-1 to TRBJ1-2, with 8 nucleotides matching TRBD1. The CDR3 is 15 residues long. CDR1 LGHDT and CDR2 YNNKEL come from the germline V gene (reference sequence). Trimming cost V 1 base and J 4 bases; bases outside gene matches: 5. In nucleotides, the CDR3 is TGTGCCAGCAGCCAAGTCGACAGGGGAAGCTATGGCTACACCTTC. Translation: CASSQVDRGSYGYTF.

This chain connects TRBV3-1 to TRBJ2-7; D possibly corresponds to TRBD1 (5 bases). Trimming took off 5 bases at V and 1 base at J, with 9 bases between the two ends. The length of the CDR3 is 13 residues. Per germline, CDR1 LGHDT and CDR2 YNNKEL (reference sequence). CDR3 loop: CASSATGSYEQYF. The CDR3 region has the DNA TGTGCCAGCAGCGCAACAGGTTCCTACGAGCAGTACTTC.

The chain uses TRBV7-2 and TRBJ2-4; 11 positions match TRBD1. Germline V lookup: CDR1 SGHTA, CDR2 FQGNSA. This CDR3 has 16 amino acids. The V gene end was trimmed by 1 base and the J gene end by 8 bases; junction bases not matched to a gene: 7. CDR3 bases: TGTGCCAGCAGCTTAGGAGGGACAGGGGGACAAGACATTCAGTACTTC. Translating it yields CASSLGGTGGQDIQYF. Together with reference TRBV7-2 and TRBJ2-4, the CDR3 gives the full variable domain: GAGVSQSPSNKVTEKGKDVELRCDPISGHTALYWYRQSLGQGLEFLIYFQGNSAPDKSGLPSDRFSAERTGGSVSTLTIQRTQQEDSAVYLCASSLGGTGGQDIQYFGAGTRLSVL.

This clonotype was seen more than once but under ten times. The chain carries TRBV27 and TRBJ1-3; D remains unclear. CDR3 size: 16 residues. CDR1 and CDR2 from the germline V gene are MNHEY and SMNVEV (reference sequence). Trimming took 2 bases from V and 3 from J, leaving 14 bases between them. DNA of the CDR3: TGTGCCAGCAGTTTAACGGCTACAAACCGTGGAAACACCATATATTTT. Residues: CASSLTATNRGNTIYF.

This clonotype was recorded a few times. The chain uses TRBV2 and TRBJ2-7, with unresolved D. Germline V gene data show CDR1 as SNHLY and CDR2 as FYNNEI. Trimming removed 2 bases at V and 3 bases at J, with 5 bases between. The CDR3 runs to 12 residues. Here the CDR3 DNA reads TGTGCCAGCAGTGAACAGGTCTACGAGCAGTACGTC. Protein sequence: CASSEQVYEQYV.